This T cell receptor beta chain was found in a study of T cells in Graves' hyperthyroidism and ophthalmopathy. Findings of the study overall: The blood repertoire included most of the expanded thyroid clonotypes above 0.001.

In its sample, this clonotype was seen a few times. What it binds is not known. Amplified TCR beta CDR3 regions derived from RNA transcripts. First-round RT-PCR with HTBI primers amplified the TCR CDR3 region. TCRdb recomputed calls from the multiplex PCR reads with MiXCR, one row per CDR3 protein. The sample has about 300,000 distinct CDR3 sequences, roughly 15% seen once; the top ten hold 7.9%. CDR1 is SGHTA, CDR2 FQGNSA, per germline. CDR3 size: 16 residues. The V and J ends lost 5 bases and 4 bases, in that order; junction bases with no gene match: 11. Exclusion criteria comprised uncontrolled infection, other autoimmune disease, pregnancy or lactation.

The V call is TRBV7-2, the J call TRBJ1-3, with 7 positions matching TRBD1. The receptor's source is a woman in her forties with Graves' hyperthyroidism. Sequenced input: blood. The CDR3 region is CASSPRDSPLGNTIYF. CDR3 nucleotides: TGTGCCAGCAGCCCGCGGGACAGCCCCTTAGGAAACACCATATATTTT.